This T cell receptor beta chain was identified during a study of shared clonotypes between healthy human individuals. Study-level points and caveats: Across a handful of donors, naive CD4 shared roughly 5.1%, naive CD8 more than 3%, memory CD4 roughly 2.4%, memory CD8 over 0.3%.

Donors, healthy HIV-negative adults, lacked recent acute infections or vaccinations. The investigators split CD4+ cells into a CD45RA+ naive subset and a CD45RA-negative memory subset. The germline gives CDR1 GTSNPN, CDR2 SVGIG (reference sequence). Trimming at V came to 8 bases and at J to 10 bases, leaving 27 bases not matched to a gene. The length of the CDR3 is 18 residues. Investigators spread the genomic DNA of each subset evenly over several immunoSEQ plates. The method was immunoSEQ multiplex PCR; TCRdb's version includes in-frame clones alone and lacks a portion of them. Seen here are some 1,100,000 clones, about 84% observed once, and the top ten hold approximately 0.56%. Worth noting for this clone: Its cognate antigen is unknown. This probably arose from a read error, given a far larger clone one base away. Distinct nucleotide sequences in the sample also encode this CDR3.

The receptor was isolated from a man aged 18 to 30 in good health. Some clones in this sample may be carry-over from other donors' samples. The chain combines TRBV30 with TRBJ2-7; 12 bases line up with TRBD2. Sequences were obtained from memory CD4+ T cells from PBMCs. As for subset: CD45RA-negative fraction. The DNA of the CDR3 is TGTGCCCTGCTCGGTGGGCGGCACGTACTAGCGGGAGGCAGCGAACAGTACTTC. Amino acid sequence: CALLGGRHVLAGGSEQYF.